The clone carrying this T cell receptor beta chain has a count of ten or more. Its antigen remains unidentified. This specimen comes from a study of neurological immune-mediated disorders. Overall study findings and caveats: In HTLV-1-associated myelopathy, TCR clonal expansion was greatest, and in multiple sclerosis it was least, below healthy controls.

Synthesis of cDNA used 5'RACE (with 10-nucleotide random UMIs). MiXCR, run by TCRdb on the 5' RACE reads, gives a single entry per CDR3 protein. The repertoire has 55,000 to 75,000 distinct CDR3 sequences, around 5% of them found once; the top ten carry around 5.1%. The clonotype originates from a human donor with multiple sclerosis. The donor label of this sample is uncertain. Sample: PBMCs.

CDR3 amino acids: CASSLALWDTQYF. The DNA for the CDR3 is TGTGCCAGCAGTTTAGCGCTCTGGGATACGCAGTATTTT. The chain has TRBV12-3 or TRBV12-4 and TRBJ2-3; D is unresolved. The CDR3 has 13 amino acids. Between the trimmed V and J ends, which lost 0 bases and 6 bases, there was a span of 7 bases.